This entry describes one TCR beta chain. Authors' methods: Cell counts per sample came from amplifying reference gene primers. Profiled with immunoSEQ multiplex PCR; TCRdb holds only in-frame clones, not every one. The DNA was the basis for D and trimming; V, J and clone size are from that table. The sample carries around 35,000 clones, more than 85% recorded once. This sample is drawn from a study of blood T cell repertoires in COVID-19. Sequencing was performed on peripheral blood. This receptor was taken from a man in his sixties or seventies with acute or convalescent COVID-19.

The CDR3 DNA is TGTGCCAGCAGCTCTCAGACGGAGTATGGCTACACCTTC. This sequence encodes CASSSQTEYGYTF. V is TRBV7-2 and J is TRBJ1-2; D gene ambiguous. V was trimmed by 4 bases and J by 5 bases, leaving 11 bases between them. The germline gives CDR1 SGHTA, CDR2 FQGNSA. This CDR3 has 13 amino acids.